The 5 T cell receptor beta chains given below trace back to one sample, sequenced in a study of CD8 T cells in ankylosing spondylitis. In TCRdb, the 5' RACE reads were re-called with MiXCR into one record per CDR3 protein. The sample shows about 27,000 distinct CDR3 sequences, roughly 7.9% of them seen only once. Input material: blood. The receptors derive from a male donor with ankylosing spondylitis or in good health (not recorded which).

This clonotype was counted a few times. The rearrangement links TRBV24-1 to TRBJ2-2; 8 bases match TRBD1. The CDR3 has 16 residues. Germline loops: CDR1 KGHDR, CDR2 SFDVKD. V shed 6 bases and J 0 bases; nucleotides not matched to a gene: 5. CDR3 amino acids: CATSNNRGTNTGELFF. The CDR3, as DNA: TGTGCCACCAGTAATAACAGGGGGACGAACACCGGGGAGCTGTTTTTT.

This clonotype occurred many times. The chain has TRBV12-3 or TRBV12-4 and TRBJ2-2, with a tentative D call TRBD1 (5 bases). The germline V and J ends were trimmed by 3 bases and 8 bases, with 22 bases remaining between them. The CDR3 runs 17 residues. The CDR3 DNA reads as TGTGCCAGCAGTTTTGAAGTCGGTGGGGCCCTCGTGGGGGAGCTGTTTTTT. This encodes CASSFEVGGALVGELFF.

This clonotype was seen a handful of times. The chain combines TRBV24-1 with TRBJ2-1; D gene uncertain. V was clipped by 9 bases and J by 4 bases, with 12 bases between them. There are 13 residues in the CDR3. CDR1 KGHDR and CDR2 SFDVKD come from the germline V gene. In DNA form, the CDR3 reads TGTGCCACCGCAAAGGACGTTTACAATGAGCAGTTCTTC. It yields the protein CATAKDVYNEQFF.

V usage is TRBV20-1 and J usage is TRBJ2-1, with D perhaps matching TRBD1 (5 bases). The germline V gene has CDR1 DFQATT and CDR2 SNEGSKA (reference sequence). The V end was cut by 3 bases, the J end by 0 bases, with 12 bases between. There are 15 residues in the CDR3. The CDR3 bases are TGCAGTGCTAGCGCAGGGTTCCCCTCCTACAATGAGCAGTTCTTC. Translation: CSASAGFPSYNEQFF.

The rearrangement links TRBV28 to TRBJ2-2; tentative D call: TRBD2 (6 bases). Germline assignment: CDR1 MDHEN and CDR2 SYDVKM. The CDR3 extends over 15 amino acids. V dropped 6 bases and J dropped 6 bases, with 17 bases sitting between them. CDR3 coding DNA: TGTGCCAGCAGCTACCTCGGGGGTATCGCCGGGGAGCTGTTTTTT. This sequence encodes CASSYLGGIAGELFF. The whole variable domain, remainder taken from reference TRBV28 and TRBJ2-2, is DVKVTQSSRYLVKRTGEKVFLECVQDMDHENMFWYRQDPGLGLRLIYFSYDVKMKEKGDIPEGYSVSREKKERFSLILESASTNQTSMYLCASSYLGGIAGELFFGEGSRLTVL.